The T cell receptor (beta chain) described here comes from a study of blood T cell repertoires in COVID-19. Assay used: immunoSEQ multiplex PCR; TCRdb lists only in-frame clones, some missing. The sample holds under 95,000 clones; approximately 80% are singletons and the top ten take 11%. CDR3 length: 14 residues. The V segment lost 7 bases and the J segment 5 bases; nucleotides outside the gene matches: 10. CDR1 and CDR2 (germline): LNHDA, SQIVND (reference sequence). The specimen sequenced was peripheral blood. This clonotype was obtained from a man aged 50-59 years with acute or convalescent COVID-19. V usage is TRBV19 and J usage is TRBJ2-5; 7 nucleotides line up with TRBD1. The CDR3 region is CASNRGQPKETQYF. The CDR3, as DNA: TGTGCCAGTAATAGGGGACAGCCCAAGGAGACCCAGTACTTC.